This entry lists 12 T cell receptor beta chains sequenced from one sample in a study of cytomegalovirus exposure and HLA in healthy donors. The PCR contained 60 Vbeta and 13 Jbeta primers. The table came from immunoSEQ multiplex PCR; TCRdb's copy has only in-frame clones and leaves some out. The table lists some 150,000 clones, over 75% of them singletons. The sample was PBMCs. These receptors were collected from a female donor in good health and CMV-seronegative.

The chain employs TRBV11-2 and TRBJ1-3; D perhaps matches TRBD1 (5 bases). Germline loops: CDR1 SGHAT, CDR2 FQNNGV. V was trimmed by 0 bases and J by 2 bases, leaving 11 bases between them. This CDR3 region has 16 residues. CDR3: CASSLDTGATGNTIYF. Written as DNA, the CDR3 is TGTGCCAGCAGCTTAGATACAGGCGCGACTGGAAACACCATATATTTT.

This chain uses TRBV7-9 with TRBJ2-7; weak D call: TRBD2 (7 bases). Trimming removed 2 bases at V and 2 bases at J, with 13 bases between. Germline V gene lookup returns CDR1 SEHNR and CDR2 FQNEAQ (reference sequence). There are 15 residues in the CDR3. CDR3 coding DNA: TGTGCCAGCAGCTTAATTAGGGGGGGAACCTACGAGCAGTACTTC. Translation gives CASSLIRGGTYEQYF.

This clone has a handful of counts. V and J are TRBV15 and TRBJ1-5, with 8 nucleotides matching TRBD1. The CDR3 consists of 13 residues. Germline V gene sequence: CDR1 LNHNV, CDR2 YYDKDF (reference sequence). V shed 6 bases and J 5 bases; nucleotides not matched to a gene: 3. The CDR3 protein is CATRQTGDQPQHF. In DNA form, the CDR3 reads TGTGCCACCAGGCAGACAGGGGATCAGCCCCAGCATTTT.

The CDR3 is CASSLDRITEAFF. CDR3 nucleotide sequence: TGTGCCAGCAGCTTAGACAGGATAACTGAAGCTTTCTTT. The rearrangement links TRBV5-4 to TRBJ1-1; D is possibly TRBD1 (6 bases). The V gene lost 2 bases and the J gene lost 5 bases, with 10 bases spanning the gap. The CDR3 runs 13 residues. Germline CDR1 is SGHNT and CDR2 is YYREEE (reference sequence).

The chain employs TRBV28 and TRBJ1-5, with 7 bases lining up with TRBD1. The V segment lost 2 bases and the J segment 2 bases; nucleotides outside the gene matches: 3. The CDR3 sequence is 15 residues long. CDR1 is MDHEN and CDR2 is SYDVKM in the germline V gene. Here the CDR3 DNA reads TGTGCCAGCAGTTTAAACACAGGGGGCAATCAGCCCCAGCATTTT. It translates to CASSLNTGGNQPQHF.

The chain recombines TRBV6-6 with TRBJ1-1, with a tentative D call TRBD1 (6 bases). The germline V gene has CDR1 MNHNY and CDR2 SVGAGI (reference sequence). The CDR3 contains 14 residues. The V end was cut by 5 bases, the J end by 0 bases, with 10 bases between. The CDR3 coding sequence is TGTGCCAGCAGTCACACAGGGCTGAACACTGAAGCTTTCTTT. Residues: CASSHTGLNTEAFF.

This clone turned up a few times. The chain couples TRBV28 to TRBJ2-1; 7 bases line up with TRBD2. The CDR3 has 15 amino acids. Per the germline V gene, CDR1 is MDHEN and CDR2 is SYDVKM. V gave up 7 bases and J gave up 5 bases; unmatched junction bases: 11. In nucleotides, the CDR3 is TGTGCCAGCACCGTAGTCGCTAGCGGTGACAATGAGCAGTTCTTC. Translated, it gives CASTVVASGDNEQFF.

The chain is built from TRBV29-1 and TRBJ2-5; 10 nucleotides match TRBD1. Trimming took 3 bases from V and 5 from J; bases not matched to a gene: 3. Germline assignment: CDR1 SQVTM and CDR2 ANQGSEA. The CDR3 runs 13 residues. CDR3 residues: CSVDDRGLETQYF. In nucleotides, the CDR3 is TGCAGCGTTGATGACAGGGGGCTTGAGACCCAGTACTTC.

The chain carries TRBV11-3 and TRBJ1-5, with D possibly matching TRBD1 (5 bases). V was pared by 5 bases and J by 4 bases, with 18 bases between. CDR3 length equals 16 residues. Germline V lookup: CDR1 SGHNT, CDR2 YENEEA. The CDR3 protein is CASSPRQSGRNQPQHF. CDR3 DNA sequence: TGTGCCAGCAGCCCTCGACAGTCGGGGAGGAATCAGCCCCAGCATTTT.

J is TRBJ2-2 and V is TRBV7-9; 8 bases are a match to TRBD1. This CDR3 contains 14 residues. Trimming took 3 bases from V and 5 from J; bases not matched to a gene: 2. Germline-derived CDR1 and CDR2 are SEHNR and FQNEAQ (reference sequence). CDR3 nucleotide sequence: TGTGCCAGCAGCTTTCGGACAGGGACCGGGGAGCTGTTTTTT. Protein product: CASSFRTGTGELFF. Combining the CDR3 with reference TRBV7-9 and TRBJ2-2 gives the whole variable domain DTGVSQNPRHKITKRGQNVTFRCDPISEHNRLYWYRQTLGQGPEFLTYFQNEAQLEKSRLLSDRFSAERPKGSFSTLEIQRTEQGDSAMYLCASSFRTGTGELFFGEGSRLTVL.

This clone has only one observation. This chain connects TRBV2 to TRBJ2-3, with 10 bases aligning to TRBD2. The germline V gene has CDR1 SNHLY and CDR2 FYNNEI. The V segment lost 1 base and the J segment 1 base; nucleotides outside the gene matches: 5. The length of the CDR3 is 17 residues. The DNA of the CDR3 is TGTGCCAGCAGTGAAGGGTCTCTAGCGGGAGGCACAGATACGCAGTATTTT. It yields the protein CASSEGSLAGGTDTQYF.

The chain uses TRBV7-8 and TRBJ2-3; no definite D call. V was shortened by 1 base and J by 0 bases, with 8 bases between the two germline ends. CDR3 length: 15 residues. CDR1 and CDR2 (germline): SGHVS, FQNEAQ. The CDR3 region has the DNA TGTGCCAGCAGCTTAGGACTGGCCAGCACAGATACGCAGTATTTT. The encoded protein is CASSLGLASTDTQYF.